The present entry profiles one T cell receptor beta chain with its context. Assay used: immunoSEQ multiplex PCR; TCRdb lists only in-frame clones, some missing. This table has 30,000 to 35,000 clones, approximately 90% appearing once. The data originate from a study of T cell changes during pregnancy in multiple sclerosis. V gave up 4 bases and J gave up 2 bases; unmatched junction bases: 6. The CDR3 runs 15 residues. Germline CDR1 SGHRS, CDR2 YFSETQ. The chain has TRBV5-1 and TRBJ2-3; 8 bases map to TRBD2. This sample comprised CD8+ T cells from peripheral blood mononuclear cells, obtained before pregnancy. The receptor was isolated from a female donor with multiple sclerosis, enrolled in a pregnancy study. CDR3 amino acids: CASSPGTSDTDTQYF. The CDR3, as DNA: TGCGCCAGCAGCCCCGGGACTAGTGACACAGATACGCAGTATTTT.